This T cell receptor (beta chain) was captured by sequencing in a study of naive and memory T cell subsets. The CDR3 is 17 residues long. Looked up from germline, CDR1 is MNHEY and CDR2 is SVGEGT. With V trimmed by 3 bases and J by 5 bases, 10 bases remained unmatched. In this sample, this clonotype turned up a few times. Both TRBC1 and TRBC2 were covered by a beta constant-region primer of two equimolar oligonucleotides. Nested alpha and beta constant-region primers with the SP2 primer drove four PCR rounds on ligated cDNA. Each CDR3 protein is one row after TCRdb ran MiXCR on the UMI-ligation and nested PCR reads. The sample lists about 120,000 distinct CDR3 sequences, 36% occurring once.

Input material: central memory CD4+ T cells from blood. This TCR came from a human donor in good health. V gene TRBV6-2 or TRBV6-3 combines with J gene TRBJ2-1; 10 positions agree with TRBD2. The CDR3 nucleotides read TGTGCCAGCAGTTATACACCGGGACTAGCGAGGGACAATGAGCAGTTCTTC. This codes for CASSYTPGLARDNEQFF.